The rows below give T cell receptor beta chains drawn from one sample of a study of blood T cells in healthy people across ages. One entry per CDR3 protein, called by TCRdb with MiXCR from the 5' RACE reads. The repertoire has around 1,500,000 distinct CDR3 sequences, 28% of them found once; the top ten carry about 8%. Sequenced sample: blood. These receptors all stem from a woman aged 25 to 39 in good health. Both conserved end residues are trimmed from each CDR3.

V gene | CDR3 protein
TRBV7-2 | ACSLEGGPAYEQY
TRBV2 | ARGQGGGELF
TRBV29-1 | RAYDTWGYT
TRBV6-5 | ASSYSREVSPNEQF
TRBV29-1 | SVDRMVAGGRTDTQY
TRBV7-2 | ASSLRHPNGEQY
TRBV20-1 | SASVLVGSYEQY
TRBV15 | ATSRDLGSGANVLT
TRBV10-3 | AISESGESYEQY
TRBV5-1 | ASSLGAGLRETQY
TRBV6-6 | ASITQGANTEAF
TRBV27 | ASSAREALIEQF
TRBV24-1 | ATSDFRVGGNQPQH
TRBV27 | ASSTIAGELGDTQY
TRBV5-4 | ASSLSGAPPYEQY
TRBV18 | ASSPPGKGARGEQF
TRBV4-2 | ASSQVAAGYVAEQF
TRBV4-2 | ASPVRRSNQPQH
TRBV6-2/TRBV6-3 | ASRESGGQETQY
TRBV20-1 | SARVGQNTEAF
TRBV2 | ASSDRTGGNYGYT
TRBV6-2/TRBV6-3 | ASSYAGHQPQH
TRBV30 | AWSVNGRYEQF
TRBV5-5 | ASSSTGLPSREF
TRBV20-1 | SARGLASYEQY
TRBV19 | ASSDTRGETQY
TRBV7-9 | ASSLYQSEETQY
TRBV2 | AGGQLINEKLF
TRBV7-8 | ASSLGAIYT
TRBV4-3 | ASSQDAGRPYNEQY
TRBV7-9 | ASSSARQEYEQY
TRBV5-1 | ASSPEMFNEQF
TRBV27 | ASSTGGIGNEQF
TRBV20-1 | SASWRVDTQY
TRBV20-1 | SARDFTSGSTDTQY
TRBV5-1 | ASSPGDRYKNEQF
TRBV6-5 | ASRRTGNYGYT
TRBV5-1 | ASSLVESSSTDTQY
TRBV25-1 | ASSVDRDPYEQY
TRBV5-5 | ASSSSIASSYEQY
TRBV10-3 | AISGTGWGAYEQY
TRBV6-2/TRBV6-3 | ASSSTLLLAVQETQY
TRBV20-1 | SATSGRGYNEQF
TRBV11-2 | AGSSGGQADQPQH
TRBV19 | ASSIVLFANTEAF
TRBV4-1 | ASSQETSAVDTQY
TRBV4-2 | ASSPAGASEETQY
TRBV12-3/TRBV12-4 | ASRNQGLPREF
TRBV7-2 | ASSSNTNNRELAF
TRBV6-5 | ASRAMSSYNEQF
TRBV4-2 | ASKKEGTDTQY
TRBV20-1 | SARDRVMDNEQF
TRBV5-1 | ASSSGDGGDYEQY
TRBV7-2 | ASSLDGPSREQF